The 6 T cell receptor beta chains presented below share a single source sample, sequenced in a study of cytomegalovirus exposure and HLA in healthy donors. Assay used: immunoSEQ multiplex PCR; TCRdb lists only in-frame clones, some missing. The sample yields around 80,000 clones, roughly 96% seen once. Source material: PBMCs. Receptors originate from a woman aged 18-30 years in good health and CMV-seronegative.

The chain links TRBV6-5 to TRBJ2-3, with no clear D. This CDR3 comprises 13 residues. Trimming stripped 7 bases from V and 3 bases from J, with 11 bases between. CDR1 is MNHEY and CDR2 is SVGAGI in the germline V gene. The CDR3 DNA reads as TGTGCCAGCATTACAGAGCCGACAGATACGCAGTATTTT. Residues: CASITEPTDTQYF.

The gene calls are TRBV27 and TRBJ2-5, with 13 nucleotides matching TRBD2. V was clipped by 6 bases and J by 5 bases; unmatched bases: 3. The germline V gene encodes CDR1 MNHEY and CDR2 SMNVEV (reference sequence). The CDR3 sequence is 14 residues long. The CDR3 sequence is CASRMTSGGETQYF. DNA for the CDR3: TGTGCCAGCAGGATGACTAGCGGGGGGGAGACCCAGTACTTC.

The gene calls are TRBV30 and TRBJ1-2, with D unclear. Germline values: CDR1 GTSNPN, CDR2 SVGIG (reference sequence). The CDR3 loop spans 10 amino acids. Deletions cut 5 bases from V and 12 bases from J, with 13 bases between. DNA of the CDR3: TGTGCCTGGGGAGGAATGATGGACACCTTC. This encodes CAWGGMMDTF.

The chain has TRBV19 and TRBJ1-2; the match to TRBD1 covers 10 bases. Germline values: CDR1 LNHDA, CDR2 SQIVND (reference sequence). V gave up 5 bases and J gave up 4 bases; unmatched junction bases: 7. The CDR3 contains 15 residues. The CDR3, as DNA: TGTGCCAGTAGTCCCAGGGACAGGGGCAGCTATGGCTACACCTTC. Translating gives CASSPRDRGSYGYTF.

This chain links TRBV13 with TRBJ1-2, with a tentative D call TRBD1 (6 bases). The germline gives CDR1 PRHDT, CDR2 FYEKMQ (reference sequence). The CDR3 is made up of 14 amino acids. The V end was cut by 4 bases, the J end by 4 bases, with 13 bases between. This chain's CDR3 is CASSSDRILYGYTF. CDR3 DNA sequence: TGTGCCAGCAGCTCCGACAGGATCCTCTATGGCTACACCTTC.

This chain uses TRBV4-3 with TRBJ2-7; perhaps TRBD1 as D (5 bases). The V gene lost 0 bases and the J gene lost 2 bases, with 14 bases spanning the gap. This CDR3 has 16 amino acids. Germline CDR1 LGHNA, CDR2 YSLEER. The CDR3 is CASSQDLTDLTYEQYF. The CDR3 DNA sequence: TGCGCCAGCAGCCAAGATCTGACAGATCTTACCTACGAGCAGTACTTC.